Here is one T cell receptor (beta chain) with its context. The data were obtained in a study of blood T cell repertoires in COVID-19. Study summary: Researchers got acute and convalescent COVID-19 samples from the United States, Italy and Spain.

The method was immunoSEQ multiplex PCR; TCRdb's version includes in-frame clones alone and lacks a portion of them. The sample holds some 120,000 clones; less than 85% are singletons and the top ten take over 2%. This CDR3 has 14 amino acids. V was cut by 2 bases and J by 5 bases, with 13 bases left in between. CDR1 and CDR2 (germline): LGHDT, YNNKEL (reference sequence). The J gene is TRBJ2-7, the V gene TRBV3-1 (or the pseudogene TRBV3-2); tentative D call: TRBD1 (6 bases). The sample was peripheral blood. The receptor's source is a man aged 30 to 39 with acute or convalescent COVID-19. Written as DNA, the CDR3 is TGTGCCAGCAGCCAAAATCTGGGGGCCCACGAGCAGTACGTC. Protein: CASSQNLGAHEQYV.